This T cell receptor (beta chain) was retrieved from a study of chemoradiotherapy in HPV16-positive cancers. Study-level background: A couple of HPV16-positive patients' cells yielded candidate HPV-specific clones and common motifs.

The data were produced by immunoSEQ multiplex PCR, yet TCRdb's version contains in-frame clones alone and is incomplete. The sample lists a few hundred clones, roughly 81% occurring once. The sample consisted of tumor tissue, taken from a patient who underwent chemoradiotherapy. The TCR comes from a human donor with HPV-associated anogenital cancer.

In DNA, the CDR3 is TGTGCCAGCCTTCCTAGCGGCTCCTACGAGCAGTACTTC. As protein: CASLPSGSYEQYF. The gene calls are TRBV6-6 and TRBJ2-7; 7 bases map to TRBD2. The V segment lost 8 bases and the J segment 0 bases; nucleotides outside the gene matches: 4. Germline-derived CDR1 and CDR2 are MNHNY and SVGAGI (reference sequence). This CDR3 region has 13 residues.